Shown below are 28 T cell receptor beta chains from a single sample sequenced in a study of PD-1 blockade in classical Hodgkin lymphoma. The protocol was immunoSEQ multiplex PCR, while the TCRdb copy is restricted to in-frame clones and leaves out a portion. The table has tens of thousands of clones, 78% seen once. Sample time point: cycle 4 day 1 (C4D1), after around six weeks of nivolumab. Relapse after autologous stem cell transplantation occurred in every patient, and brentuximab vedotin exposure varied. The sample here was peripheral blood mononuclear cells (PBMCs), taken before the fourth cycle of nivolumab. The receptors shown here come from a human donor with classical Hodgkin lymphoma.

This clone was counted between two and nine times. The chain employs TRBV4-1 and TRBJ1-3; D gene unclear. Looked up from germline, CDR1 is MGHRA and CDR2 is YSYEKL. CDR3 length: 18 amino acids. The V and J ends lost 0 bases and 3 bases respectively, with 18 bases between them. The CDR3 loop is CASSQDQGRVYGGNTIYF. The CDR3 DNA sequence: TGCGCCAGCAGCCAAGATCAAGGGCGGGTTTATGGTGGAAACACCATATATTTT.

This clone was counted once. This sequence joins TRBV25-1 and TRBJ1-5; 9 bases are shared with TRBD1. The CDR3 has 16 residues. Germline lookup yields CDR1 MGHDK and CDR2 SYGVNS. Unmatched junction bases numbered 10, after V lost 3 bases and J lost 7 bases. In nucleotides, the CDR3 is TGTGCCAGCAGTGATTCCACGGACAGGGGAGGACAGCCCCAGCATTTT. This translates into CASSDSTDRGGQPQHF.

CDR3: CASSLATGARNVNTEAFF. The CDR3 nucleotides read TGCGCCAGCAGCCTAGCGACAGGAGCCCGAAACGTGAACACTGAAGCTTTCTTT. The chain carries TRBV5-1 and TRBJ1-1; maybe TRBD1 (6 bases). Germline V gives CDR1 SGHRS, CDR2 YFSETQ. V lost 4 bases and J 0 bases, leaving 22 bases between the germline ends. The CDR3 has 18 residues.

The J gene is TRBJ2-3, the V gene TRBV12-2. TRBV12-2 is tagged as a pseudogene. The CDR3 loop spans 16 amino acids. The CDR3 bases are TGTGCAAGTCGCGATCGGGCACGAGAAAGCACAGATACGCAGTATTTT. It translates to CASRDRARESTDTQYF.

The V gene is TRBV7-8, the J gene TRBJ1-1; D gene uncertain. V was shortened by 7 bases and J by 0 bases, with 12 bases between the two germline ends. Germline CDR1 SGHVS, CDR2 FQNEAQ. The CDR3 consists of 14 residues. DNA for the CDR3: TGTGCCAGCAAAAAAAGCGGTGTGAACACTGAAGCTTTCTTT. Its translation is CASKKSGVNTEAFF.

The chain employs TRBV27 and TRBJ2-2, with D possibly TRBD1 on 6 matching bases. CDR1 and CDR2 from the germline V gene are MNHEY and SMNVEV (reference sequence). Trimming shortened V by 0 bases and J by 6 bases, and 17 bases separated the two germline ends. The CDR3 covers 17 residues. The CDR3 loop is CASSLSQSFPGAGELFF. The DNA for the CDR3 is TGTGCCAGCAGTTTATCCCAAAGCTTCCCAGGGGCCGGGGAGCTGTTTTTT.

This clone was detected a few times. The V gene is TRBV18, the J gene TRBJ1-5; D possibly corresponds to TRBD1 (5 bases). V lost 1 base and J lost 2, with 6 bases in between. This CDR3 region has 14 residues. Germline V gene data show CDR1 as KGHSH and CDR2 as LQKENI. The CDR3 sequence: CASSPRGGNQPQHF. Here the CDR3 DNA reads TGTGCCAGCTCACCACGAGGGGGCAATCAGCCCCAGCATTTT.

The chain links TRBV10-3 to TRBJ2-5; the D is unclear. Germline loops: CDR1 ENHRY, CDR2 SYGVKD. The CDR3 is 12 amino acids. V lost 2 bases to trimming and J lost 1 base, with 2 bases between them. The CDR3 nucleotides are TGTGCCATCAGTGAGGGCCAAGAGACCCAGTACTTC. Its translation is CAISEGQETQYF.

Many counts were recorded for this clone. The CDR3 reads CASSSYRGTGELFF. CDR3 DNA sequence: TGTGCCAGCAGCTCATACAGGGGGACCGGGGAGCTGTTTTTT. The chain combines TRBV5-4 with TRBJ2-2; 8 bases are a match to TRBD1. J was trimmed by 5 bases and V by 3 bases; bases with no gene match: 3. The CDR3 has 14 residues. Germline V CDR1 and CDR2: SGHNT, YYREEE (reference sequence).

This clone turned up a few times. V gene TRBV18 combines with J gene TRBJ2-7; 8 bases align to TRBD1. The CDR3 extends over 14 amino acids. Germline V gives CDR1 KGHSH, CDR2 LQKENI. The trim removed 2 bases at V and 1 base at J, leaving 1 base unmatched. The CDR3 is CASSPWTGSYEQYF. As DNA, the CDR3 is TGTGCCAGCTCACCATGGACAGGGTCCTACGAGCAGTACTTC.

J is TRBJ1-1 and V is TRBV6-6; perhaps TRBD1 as D (5 bases). V lost 9 bases and J 6 bases, leaving 23 bases between the germline ends. The CDR3 is 15 amino acids. Germline CDR1 MNHNY, CDR2 SVGAGI (reference sequence). The DNA of the CDR3 is TGTGCCAGTCGGACCACGGGGGAGGTGGTTTCTGAAGCTTTCTTT. This encodes CASRTTGEVVSEAFF.

The chain combines TRBV18 with TRBJ1-1; D gene ambiguous. In germline, CDR1 is KGHSH, CDR2 LQKENI. CDR3 length: 14 amino acids. V was shortened by 2 bases and J by 3 bases, with 10 bases between the two germline ends. The CDR3 bases are TGTGCCAGCTCACCAAGTTATGGGGACACTGAAGCTTTCTTT. It specifies CASSPSYGDTEAFF.

This clone was seen a handful of times. The V call is TRBV6-5, the J call TRBJ1-1, with 7 nucleotides matching TRBD1. J gave up 0 bases and V 5 bases, and 6 bases lay outside the gene matches. The CDR3 runs 15 residues. Per germline, CDR1 MNHEY and CDR2 SVGAGI. CDR3: CASSTWDSMNTEAFF. The CDR3 bases are TGTGCCAGCAGTACCTGGGACAGTATGAACACTGAAGCTTTCTTT.

The chain has TRBV10-3 and TRBJ2-1; tentatively, D is TRBD2 (5 bases). The CDR3 covers 16 residues. Germline V gene data show CDR1 as ENHRY and CDR2 as SYGVKD. V lost 1 base and J lost 0, with 10 bases in between. The CDR3 here is CAISEYGGSSYNEQFF. The CDR3 DNA follows: TGTGCCATCAGTGAGTACGGTGGGAGCTCCTACAATGAGCAGTTCTTC.

This clone was seen a handful of times. V usage is TRBV6-6 and J usage is TRBJ1-6, with no clear D. The CDR3 length is 14 residues. V shed 8 bases and J shed 0 bases, with 8 bases lying between them. Germline V CDR1 and CDR2: MNHNY, SVGAGI (reference sequence). The CDR3 DNA sequence: TGTGCCAGCCGGGCGAGCTCCTATAATTCACCCCTCCACTTT. It encodes CASRASSYNSPLHF.

This clone was observed at least ten times. The chain recombines TRBV28 with TRBJ2-3, with D tentatively TRBD2 (6 bases). V was shortened by 8 bases and J by 5 bases, with 11 bases between the two germline ends. This CDR3 has 12 amino acids. Germline assignment: CDR1 MDHEN and CDR2 SYDVKM. The CDR3 coding sequence is TGTGCCAGCCGTTACGGGAGAGATACGCAGTATTTT. It encodes CASRYGRDTQYF.

V gene TRBV7-3 combines with J gene TRBJ1-1, with unresolved D. The CDR3 has 13 residues. In germline, CDR1 is SGHTA, CDR2 FQGTGA. V shed 3 bases and J shed 6 bases, with 11 bases lying between them. The CDR3 loop reads CASSLLVGPEAFF. For the CDR3, the DNA is TGTGCCAGCAGCTTGTTAGTCGGGCCTGAAGCTTTCTTT.

As concerns this clone: This specimen includes other DNA sequences encoding the same CDR3. J is TRBJ2-3 and V is TRBV7-9; D unresolved. Germline V gene data show CDR1 as SEHNR and CDR2 as FQNEAQ (reference sequence). CDR3 length: 14 residues. V was pared by 3 bases and J by 0 bases, with 7 bases between. The DNA of the CDR3 is TGTGCCAGCAGCTTGGCAACTAGCACAGATACGCAGTATTTT. It codes for CASSLATSTDTQYF. Based on the CDR3 plus reference TRBV7-9 and TRBJ2-3, the full variable domain is DTGVSQNPRHKITKRGQNVTFRCDPISEHNRLYWYRQTLGQGPEFLTYFQNEAQLEKSRLLSDRFSAERPKGSFSTLEIQRTEQGDSAMYLCASSLATSTDTQYFGPGTRLTVL.

The chain joins TRBV7-2 to TRBJ1-2, with TRBD1 as a possible D gene (6 bases). Germline V gives CDR1 SGHTA, CDR2 FQGNSA. V was trimmed by 4 bases and J by 6 bases, leaving 18 bases between them. This CDR3 comprises 15 residues. In DNA form, the CDR3 reads TGTGCCAGCAGCTCGCGACAGGCCGAGGTGGATGGCTACACCTTC. Translating it yields CASSSRQAEVDGYTF.

This chain uses TRBV6-5 with TRBJ1-1, with D possibly TRBD1 on 6 matching bases. CDR1 and CDR2 from the germline V gene are MNHEY and SVGAGI. V shed 4 bases and J shed 6 bases, with 18 bases lying between them. The CDR3 spans 15 residues. CDR3 residues: CASSSVGGLKSEAFF. CDR3 in DNA: TGTGCCAGCAGTTCGGTCGGGGGCCTGAAGTCTGAAGCTTTCTTT.

The chain employs TRBV11-1 and TRBJ2-6; 9 bases fit TRBD1. The V gene's germline CDR1 is SGHAT and CDR2 FQDESV (reference sequence). V shed 2 bases, J shed 0 bases, and the junction held 8 bases outside the gene matches. The CDR3 is 19 residues long. The CDR3 coding sequence is TGTGCCAGCAGCTTATTTAGGACAGGGGACCTCTCTGGGGCCAACGTCCTGACTTTC. Its protein product is CASSLFRTGDLSGANVLTF.

This clone came up a few times. This chain connects TRBV2 to TRBJ1-1; 7 positions match TRBD1. After removal of 7 bases from V and 0 bases from J, the junction contained 8 bases not matched to a gene. The CDR3 consists of 15 residues. The germline gives CDR1 SNHLY, CDR2 FYNNEI. The CDR3 DNA reads as TGTGCCAGCATGACAGGGAGGGTTATGAACACTGAAGCTTTCTTT. Protein: CASMTGRVMNTEAFF.

This chain links TRBV6-1 with TRBJ1-2; no clear D gene. Trimming left V 6 bases short and J 7 bases short, with 12 bases between. CDR3 length equals 12 residues. Germline V CDR1 and CDR2: MNHNS, SASEGT. The chain's CDR3 is CASRQLGGGYTF. The CDR3 DNA sequence: TGTGCCAGCAGGCAACTCGGAGGTGGCTACACCTTC.

The V gene is TRBV6-5, the J gene TRBJ2-1; 7 positions agree with TRBD2. Germline CDR1 reads MNHEY; CDR2 reads SVGAGI. There are 16 residues in the CDR3. J gave up 6 bases and V 2 bases, and 10 bases lay outside the gene matches. The CDR3 DNA follows: TGTGCCAGCAGTTACCGACCTCCGGCGGGAGTCAATGAGCAGTTCTTC. Amino acid sequence: CASSYRPPAGVNEQFF.

The chain links TRBV6-1 to TRBJ2-7, with 10 bases identical to TRBD2. This CDR3 has 19 amino acids. Germline CDR1 reads MNHNS; CDR2 reads SASEGT. Trimming cost V 2 bases and J 4 bases; bases outside gene matches: 17. This chain's CDR3 is CASSEPLGTSEGIGYEQYF. CDR3 DNA: TGTGCCAGCAGTGAACCCCTGGGGACTAGCGAGGGAATCGGGTACGAGCAGTACTTC.

The chain links TRBV6-1 to TRBJ2-1; 8 positions match TRBD1. This CDR3 region has 15 residues. Trimming cost V 8 bases and J 3 bases; bases outside gene matches: 9. Germline-derived CDR1 and CDR2 are MNHNS and SASEGT. The CDR3 loop is CASAQGANYYNEQFF. CDR3 sequence (DNA): TGTGCCAGCGCGCAGGGGGCCAATTACTACAATGAGCAGTTCTTC.

CDR3: CASSPQRNYGYTF. CDR3 DNA sequence: TGTGCCAGCAGCCCTCAACGGAACTATGGCTACACCTTC. This chain connects TRBV11-1 to TRBJ1-2; no reliable D call. The CDR3 spans 13 residues. Trimming left V 5 bases short and J 2 bases short, with 9 bases between. Per the germline V gene, CDR1 is SGHAT and CDR2 is FQDESV (reference sequence). Full variable domain (remainder filled in from reference TRBV11-1 and TRBJ1-2): EAEVAQSPRYKITEKSQAVAFWCDPISGHATLYWYRQILGQGPELLVQFQDESVVDDSQLPKDRFSAERLKGVDSTLKIQPAELGDSAMYLCASSPQRNYGYTFGSGTRLTVV.

This chain links TRBV11-2 with TRBJ2-6; 7 bases fit TRBD1. Germline lookup yields CDR1 SGHAT and CDR2 FQNNGV. V shed 3 bases and J 0 bases; nucleotides not matched to a gene: 2. There are 16 residues in the CDR3. In DNA, the CDR3 is TGTGCCAGCAGCTTCCGGACAGGCTCTGGGGCCAACGTCCTGACTTTC. This sequence encodes CASSFRTGSGANVLTF.